This record looks at one TCR beta chain sequence and its context. Participants reported their clinical history, and cohort assignment relied on those reports. The data were taken from a study of blood T cell repertoires in COVID-19. Study overall: The origin of the acute and convalescent COVID-19 samples was the United States, Italy and Spain. T cells, B-cell-depleted T cells, or PBMCs supplied cDNA or gDNA.

Original handling: The authors estimated nucleated cell counts from reference gene primer amplification. Sequenced by immunoSEQ multiplex PCR; TCRdb stores in-frame clones only, minus some. V and J calls and clone size are copied from that table; D and trimming were computed from the DNA. This repertoire shows around 150,000 clones, around 79% found once; its top ten account for around 2.9%. The CDR3 length is 14 residues. J lost 3 bases, V lost 5 bases, and 7 bases had no gene match. The germline V gene has CDR1 SGHAT and CDR2 FQDESV (reference sequence). The rearrangement links TRBV11-1 to TRBJ2-7, with 7 bases aligning to TRBD2. The source of this sequence is a woman in her fifties or sixties who had recovered from COVID-19. The specimen was PBMCs or T cells enriched from blood (not recorded which). The CDR3 region has the DNA TGTGCCAGCAGCCCCCTCGGGGGGAACTACGAGCAGTACTTC. It translates to CASSPLGGNYEQYF.